This entry is about one T cell receptor beta chain. This record belongs to a study of blood T cell repertoires in COVID-19. Study summary: Samples came from the United States, Italy and Spain, spanning acute and convalescent COVID-19.

The CDR3 is made up of 15 amino acids. Unmatched junction bases numbered 6, after V lost 2 bases and J lost 7 bases. In germline, CDR1 is SGHTA, CDR2 FQGNSA. Profiling relied on immunoSEQ multiplex PCR, and the TCRdb table lists in-frame clones only, not all of them. The sample contains some 400,000 clones, around 87% of which appear only once. This TCR was sampled from a man younger than 30 with active or convalescent COVID-19. This chain links TRBV7-2 with TRBJ2-4; 9 bases map to TRBD1. Sequences were obtained from peripheral blood. CDR3 residues: CASSLIYGQGNIQYF. CDR3 nucleotides: TGTGCCAGCAGCTTAATCTATGGACAGGGGAACATTCAGTACTTC.